This TCR beta chain was sequenced in a study of Ad26.COV2.S vaccination and SARS-CoV-2 variants. Study overall: Once, or twice with 56 days between doses, Ad26.COV2.S was given intramuscularly.

This clone was observed a few times. As for treatment: around 19 received Ad26.COV2.S at low or high dose, single or two shots; roughly five received placebo; per-sample allocation not given. Following the first vaccine or placebo injection, samples were taken on day 63. Ad26.COV2.S expressed prefusion-stabilized spike from the original Wuhan strain. Libraries were prepared by immunoSEQ multiplex PCR; TCRdb keeps only in-frame clonotypes and omits some of them. The sample contains 300,000 to 350,000 clones, roughly 90% of which appear only once. V trimming: 2 bases; J trimming: 2 bases; junction bases outside the gene matches: 11. CDR3 length: 17 residues. Looked up from germline, CDR1 is MGHRA and CDR2 is YSYEKL.

This receptor was identified in a person aged 18-60 years who received the Ad26.COV2.S COVID-19 vaccine or a placebo. Specimen: peripheral blood, collected in a trial of Ad26.COV2.S vaccine versus placebo. The rearrangement joins TRBV4-1 to TRBJ2-7; TRBD2 matches 8 bases. DNA for the CDR3: TGCGCCAGCAGCCAATCCCCCGGGGGGGGGCGCGCCTACGAGCAGTACTTC. This translates into CASSQSPGGGRAYEQYF.